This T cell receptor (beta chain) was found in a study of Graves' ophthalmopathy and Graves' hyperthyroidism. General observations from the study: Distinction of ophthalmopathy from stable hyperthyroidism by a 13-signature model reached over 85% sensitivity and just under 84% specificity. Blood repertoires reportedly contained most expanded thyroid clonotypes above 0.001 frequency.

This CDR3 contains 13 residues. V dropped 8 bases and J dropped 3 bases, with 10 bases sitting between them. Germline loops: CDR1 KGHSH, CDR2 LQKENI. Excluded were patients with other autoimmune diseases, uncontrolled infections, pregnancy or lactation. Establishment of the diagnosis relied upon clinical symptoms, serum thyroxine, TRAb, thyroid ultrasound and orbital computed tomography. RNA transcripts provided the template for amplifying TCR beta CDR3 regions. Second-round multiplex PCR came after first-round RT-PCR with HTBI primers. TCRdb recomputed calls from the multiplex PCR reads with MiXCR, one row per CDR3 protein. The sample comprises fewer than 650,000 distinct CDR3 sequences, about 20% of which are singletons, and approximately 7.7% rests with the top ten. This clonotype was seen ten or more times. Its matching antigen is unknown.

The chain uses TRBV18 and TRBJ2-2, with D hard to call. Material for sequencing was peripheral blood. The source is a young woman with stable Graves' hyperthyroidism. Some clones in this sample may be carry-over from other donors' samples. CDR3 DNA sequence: TGTGCCAGCAGCCCCCGGGACACCGGGGAGCTGTTTTTT. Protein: CASSPRDTGELFF.